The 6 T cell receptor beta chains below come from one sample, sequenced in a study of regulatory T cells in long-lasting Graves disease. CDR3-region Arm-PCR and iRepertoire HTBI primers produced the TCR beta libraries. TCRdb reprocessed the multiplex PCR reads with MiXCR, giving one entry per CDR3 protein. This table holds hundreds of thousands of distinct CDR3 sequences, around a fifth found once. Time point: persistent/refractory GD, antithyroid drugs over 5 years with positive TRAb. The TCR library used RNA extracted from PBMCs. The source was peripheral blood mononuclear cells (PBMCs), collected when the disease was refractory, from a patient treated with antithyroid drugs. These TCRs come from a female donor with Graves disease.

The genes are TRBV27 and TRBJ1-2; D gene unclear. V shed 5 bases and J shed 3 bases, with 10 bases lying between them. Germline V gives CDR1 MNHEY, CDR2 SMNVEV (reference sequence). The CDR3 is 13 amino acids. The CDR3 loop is CASSTTGDYGYTF. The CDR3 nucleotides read TGTGCCAGCAGTACAACGGGTGACTATGGCTACACCTTC.

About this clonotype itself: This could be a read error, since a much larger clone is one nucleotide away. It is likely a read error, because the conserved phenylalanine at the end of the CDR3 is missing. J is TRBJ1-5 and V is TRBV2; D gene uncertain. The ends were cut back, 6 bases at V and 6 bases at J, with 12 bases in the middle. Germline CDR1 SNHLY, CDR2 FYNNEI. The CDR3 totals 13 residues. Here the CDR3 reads CASSIKVGQPQHL. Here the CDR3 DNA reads TGTGCCAGCAGCATAAAAGTGGGTCAGCCCCAGCATCTT.

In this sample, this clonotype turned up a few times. The CDR3 region has the DNA TGTGCCAGCAGTTGCGGGCAGAACACTGAAGCTTTCTTT. Its translation: CASSCGQNTEAFF. The J gene is TRBJ1-1, the V gene TRBV6-5, with unresolved D. The germline CDR1 and CDR2 sequences are MNHEY and SVGAGI. The CDR3 covers 13 residues. V lost 4 bases to trimming and J lost 1 base, with 7 bases between them.

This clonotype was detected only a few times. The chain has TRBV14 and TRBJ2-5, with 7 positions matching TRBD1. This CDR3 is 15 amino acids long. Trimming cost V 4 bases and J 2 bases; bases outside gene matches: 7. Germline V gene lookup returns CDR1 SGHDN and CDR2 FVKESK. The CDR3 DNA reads TGTGCCAGCAGCCCGAGGGGGCGCGTTCAAGAGACCCAGTACTTC. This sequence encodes CASSPRGRVQETQYF.

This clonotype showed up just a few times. The CDR3 here is CSALGHSGAEAFF. Here the CDR3 DNA reads TGCAGTGCTCTGGGGCACTCAGGGGCTGAAGCTTTCTTT. The gene calls are TRBV20-1 and TRBJ1-1, with a possible D match to TRBD1 (6 bases). The germline CDR1 and CDR2 sequences are DFQATT and SNEGSKA (reference sequence). The CDR3 loop spans 13 amino acids. V lost 5 bases to trimming and J lost 6 bases, with 16 bases between them.

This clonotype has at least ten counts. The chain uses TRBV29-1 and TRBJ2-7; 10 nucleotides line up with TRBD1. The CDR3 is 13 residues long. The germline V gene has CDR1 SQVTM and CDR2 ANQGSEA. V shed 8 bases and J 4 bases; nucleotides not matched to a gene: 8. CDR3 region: CSPQTGGGYEQYF. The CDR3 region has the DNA TGCAGCCCCCAGACAGGGGGCGGTTACGAGCAGTACTTC.